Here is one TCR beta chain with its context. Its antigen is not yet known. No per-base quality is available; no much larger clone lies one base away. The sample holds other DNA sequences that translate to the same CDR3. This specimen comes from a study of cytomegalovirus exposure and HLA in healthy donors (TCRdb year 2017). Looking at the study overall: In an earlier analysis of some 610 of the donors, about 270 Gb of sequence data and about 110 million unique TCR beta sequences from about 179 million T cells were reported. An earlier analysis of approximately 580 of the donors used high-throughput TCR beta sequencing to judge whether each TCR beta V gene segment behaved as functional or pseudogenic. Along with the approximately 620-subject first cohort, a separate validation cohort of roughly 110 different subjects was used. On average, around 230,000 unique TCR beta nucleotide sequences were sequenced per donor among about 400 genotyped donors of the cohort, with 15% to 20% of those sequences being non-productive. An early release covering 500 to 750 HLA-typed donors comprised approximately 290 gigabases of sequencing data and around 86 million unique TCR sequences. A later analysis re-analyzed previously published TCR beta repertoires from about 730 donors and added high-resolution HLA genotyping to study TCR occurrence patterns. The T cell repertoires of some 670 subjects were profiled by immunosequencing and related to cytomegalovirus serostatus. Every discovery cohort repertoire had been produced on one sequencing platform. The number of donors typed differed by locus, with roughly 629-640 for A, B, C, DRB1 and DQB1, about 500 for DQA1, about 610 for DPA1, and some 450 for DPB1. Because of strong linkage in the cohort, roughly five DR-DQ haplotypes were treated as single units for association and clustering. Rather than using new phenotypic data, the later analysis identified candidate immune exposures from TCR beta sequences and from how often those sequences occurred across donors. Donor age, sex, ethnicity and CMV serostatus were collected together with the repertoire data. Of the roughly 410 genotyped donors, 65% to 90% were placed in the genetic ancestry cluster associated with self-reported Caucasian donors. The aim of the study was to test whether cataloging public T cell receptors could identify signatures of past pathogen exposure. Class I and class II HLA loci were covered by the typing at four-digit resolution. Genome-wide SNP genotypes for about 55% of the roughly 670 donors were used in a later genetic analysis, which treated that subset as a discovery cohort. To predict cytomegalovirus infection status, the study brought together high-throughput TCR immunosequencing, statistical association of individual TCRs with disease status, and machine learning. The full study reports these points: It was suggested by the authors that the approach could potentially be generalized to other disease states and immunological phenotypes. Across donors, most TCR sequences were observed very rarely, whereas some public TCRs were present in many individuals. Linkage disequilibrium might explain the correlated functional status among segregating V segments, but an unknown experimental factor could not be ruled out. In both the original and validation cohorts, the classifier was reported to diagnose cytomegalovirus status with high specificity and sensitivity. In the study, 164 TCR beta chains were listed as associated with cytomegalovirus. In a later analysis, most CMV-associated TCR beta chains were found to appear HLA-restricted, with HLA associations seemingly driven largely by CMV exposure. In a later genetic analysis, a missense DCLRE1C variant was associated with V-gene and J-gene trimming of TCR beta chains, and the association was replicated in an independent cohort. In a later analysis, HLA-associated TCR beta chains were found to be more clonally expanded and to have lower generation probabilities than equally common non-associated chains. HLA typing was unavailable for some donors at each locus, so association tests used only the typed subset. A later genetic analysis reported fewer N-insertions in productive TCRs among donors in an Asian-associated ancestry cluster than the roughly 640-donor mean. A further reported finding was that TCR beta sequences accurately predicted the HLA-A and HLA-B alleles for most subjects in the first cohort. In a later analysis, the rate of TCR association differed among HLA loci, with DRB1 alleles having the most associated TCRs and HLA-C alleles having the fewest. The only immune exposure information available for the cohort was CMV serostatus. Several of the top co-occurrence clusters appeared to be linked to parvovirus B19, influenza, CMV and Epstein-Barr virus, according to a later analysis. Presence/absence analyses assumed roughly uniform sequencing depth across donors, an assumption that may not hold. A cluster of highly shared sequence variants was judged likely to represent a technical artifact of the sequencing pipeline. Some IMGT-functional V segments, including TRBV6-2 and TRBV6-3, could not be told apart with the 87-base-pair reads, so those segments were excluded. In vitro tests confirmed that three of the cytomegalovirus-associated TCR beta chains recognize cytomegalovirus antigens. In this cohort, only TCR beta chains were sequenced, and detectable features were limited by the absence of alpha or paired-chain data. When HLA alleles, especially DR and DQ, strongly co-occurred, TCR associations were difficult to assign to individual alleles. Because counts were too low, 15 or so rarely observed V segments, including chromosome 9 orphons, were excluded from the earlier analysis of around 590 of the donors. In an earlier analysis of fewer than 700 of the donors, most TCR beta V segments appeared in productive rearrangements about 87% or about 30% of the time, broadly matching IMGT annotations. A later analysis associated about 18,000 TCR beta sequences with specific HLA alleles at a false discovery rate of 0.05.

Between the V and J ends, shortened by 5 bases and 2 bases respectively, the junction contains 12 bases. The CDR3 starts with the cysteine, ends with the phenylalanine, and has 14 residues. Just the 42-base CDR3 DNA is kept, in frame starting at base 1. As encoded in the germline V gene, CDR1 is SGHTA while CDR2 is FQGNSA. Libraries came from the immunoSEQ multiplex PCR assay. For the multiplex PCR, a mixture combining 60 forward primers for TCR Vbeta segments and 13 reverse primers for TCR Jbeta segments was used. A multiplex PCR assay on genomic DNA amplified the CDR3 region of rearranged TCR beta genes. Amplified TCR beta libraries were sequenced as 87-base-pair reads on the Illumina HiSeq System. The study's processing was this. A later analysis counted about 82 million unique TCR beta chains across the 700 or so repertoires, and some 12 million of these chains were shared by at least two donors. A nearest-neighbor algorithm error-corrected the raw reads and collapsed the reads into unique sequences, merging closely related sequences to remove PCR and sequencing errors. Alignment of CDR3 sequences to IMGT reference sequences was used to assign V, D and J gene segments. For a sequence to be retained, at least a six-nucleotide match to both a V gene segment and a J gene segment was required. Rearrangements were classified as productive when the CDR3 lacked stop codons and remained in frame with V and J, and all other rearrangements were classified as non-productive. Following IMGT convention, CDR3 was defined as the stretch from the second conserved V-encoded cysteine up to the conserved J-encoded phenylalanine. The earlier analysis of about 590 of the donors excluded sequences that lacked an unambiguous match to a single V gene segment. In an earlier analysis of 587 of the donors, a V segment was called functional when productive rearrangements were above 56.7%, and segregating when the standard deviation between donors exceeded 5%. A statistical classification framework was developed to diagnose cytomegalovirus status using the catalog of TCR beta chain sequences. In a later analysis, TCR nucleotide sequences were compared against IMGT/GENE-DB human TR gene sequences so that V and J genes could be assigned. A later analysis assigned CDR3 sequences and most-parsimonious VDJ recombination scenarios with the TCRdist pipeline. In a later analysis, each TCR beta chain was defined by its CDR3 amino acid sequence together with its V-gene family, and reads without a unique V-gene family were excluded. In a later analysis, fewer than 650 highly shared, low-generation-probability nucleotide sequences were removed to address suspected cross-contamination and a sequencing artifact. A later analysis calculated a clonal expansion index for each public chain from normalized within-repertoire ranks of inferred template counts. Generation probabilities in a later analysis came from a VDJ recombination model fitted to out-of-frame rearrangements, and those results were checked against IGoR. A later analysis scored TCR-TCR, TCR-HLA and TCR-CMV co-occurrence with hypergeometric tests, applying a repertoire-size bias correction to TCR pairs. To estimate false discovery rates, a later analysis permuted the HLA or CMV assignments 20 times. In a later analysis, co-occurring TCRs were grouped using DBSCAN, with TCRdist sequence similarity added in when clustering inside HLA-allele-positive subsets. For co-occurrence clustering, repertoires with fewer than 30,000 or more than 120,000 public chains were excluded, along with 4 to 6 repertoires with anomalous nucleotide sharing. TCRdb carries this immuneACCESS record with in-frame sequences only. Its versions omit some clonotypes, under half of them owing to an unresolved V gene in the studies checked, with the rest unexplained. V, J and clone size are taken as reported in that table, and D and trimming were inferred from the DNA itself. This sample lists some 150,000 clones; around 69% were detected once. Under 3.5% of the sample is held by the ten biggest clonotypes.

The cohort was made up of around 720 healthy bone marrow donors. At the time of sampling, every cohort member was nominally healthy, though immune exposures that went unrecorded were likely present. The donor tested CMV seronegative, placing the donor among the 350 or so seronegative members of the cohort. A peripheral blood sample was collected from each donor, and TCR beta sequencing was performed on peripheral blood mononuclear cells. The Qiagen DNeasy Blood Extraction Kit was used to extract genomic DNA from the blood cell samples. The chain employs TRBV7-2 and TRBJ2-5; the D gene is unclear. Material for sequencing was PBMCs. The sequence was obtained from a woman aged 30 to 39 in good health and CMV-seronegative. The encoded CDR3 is CASSPTHLQETQYF. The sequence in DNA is TGTGCCAGCAGCCCTACCCACTTACAAGAGACCCAGTACTTC. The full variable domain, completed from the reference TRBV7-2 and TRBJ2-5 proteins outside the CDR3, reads GAGVSQSPSNKVTEKGKDVELRCDPISGHTALYWYRQSLGQGLEFLIYFQGNSAPDKSGLPSDRFSAERTGGSVSTLTIQRTQQEDSAVYLCASSPTHLQETQYFGPGTRLLVL.